This T cell receptor beta chain originates from a study of Siglec-9 on CD8 T cells in melanoma. Study observations and caveats: An effector memory CD8+ T-cell subset seemingly accumulating in melanoma was reportedly marked and regulated by Siglec-9.

The V end was cut by 1 base, the J end by 4 bases, with 2 bases between. Germline V gene data show CDR1 as MGHRA and CDR2 as YSYEKL. This CDR3 has 12 residues. Of note for this clone: Its matching antigen is unknown.

This table comes from immunoSEQ multiplex PCR, and its TCRdb copy is limited to in-frame clones, with some not included. This sample carries over 30,000 clones, roughly 80% of them seen once, and the ten largest clones take 1.8%. Sequences were obtained from Siglec-9- CD8+ T cells sorted from blood. The V gene is TRBV4-1, the J gene TRBJ1-3; D is unresolved. This clonotype originated in a human donor in good health. The CDR3 nucleotides read TGCGCCAGCAGCCAAGGGGGAAACACCATATATTTT. Encoded protein: CASSQGGNTIYF.